These 20 T cell receptor beta chains were sequenced from one sample in a study of Tregs in tolerant kidney transplant recipients. Using immunoSEQ multiplex PCR, the repertoire was profiled, and TCRdb retains in-frame clones only, with some absent. The sample has 46,000 or so clones, under 95% seen once; the top ten hold 0.7%. The specimen was Tregs from blood. The receptor source for this set is a human donor in good health.

The J gene is TRBJ1-3, the V gene TRBV5-4, with 8 bases identical to TRBD1. This CDR3 is 15 amino acids long. Trimming at V came to 3 bases and at J to 3 bases, leaving 5 bases not matched to a gene. The germline V gene has CDR1 SGHNT and CDR2 YYREEE (reference sequence). The CDR3 DNA reads as TGTGCCAGCAGCTCGCAGGGGGCGTTTGGAAACACCATATATTTT. It specifies CASSSQGAFGNTIYF.

The CDR3 DNA reads TGCGCCAGCAGCTCAAATTTAAACGAGCAGTACTTC. Protein sequence: CASSSNLNEQYF. The chain joins TRBV5-1 to TRBJ2-5; no firm D call. The DNA matches TRBJ2-7 better at its end, which makes the J call doubtful. Germline values: CDR1 SGHRS, CDR2 YFSETQ. This CDR3 spans 12 amino acids.

The chain uses TRBV30 and TRBJ2-3; D unresolved. From germline, CDR1 is GTSNPN and CDR2 SVGIG (reference sequence). The CDR3 loop spans 15 amino acids. The V gene lost 0 bases and the J gene lost 5 bases, with 15 bases spanning the gap. In nucleotides, the CDR3 is TGTGCCTGGAGTGTACCCCCGAGGAAGGGAGATACGCAGTATTTT. Translated, it gives CAWSVPPRKGDTQYF.

This chain connects TRBV7-9 to TRBJ2-1; D possibly corresponds to TRBD1 (5 bases). CDR1 is SEHNR, CDR2 FQNEAQ, per germline (reference sequence). There are 15 residues in the CDR3. The germline V and J ends were trimmed by 0 bases and 2 bases, with 8 bases remaining between them. The CDR3 coding sequence is TGTGCCAGCAGCTTAGCAAGGGGAACCTACAATGAGCAGTTCTTC. Translating it yields CASSLARGTYNEQFF.

V gene TRBV6-1 combines with J gene TRBJ1-4, with TRBD1 as a possible D gene (6 bases). The germline V gene has CDR1 MNHNS and CDR2 SASEGT. The CDR3 loop spans 14 amino acids. The V gene lost 9 bases and the J gene lost 4 bases, with 15 bases spanning the gap. Here the CDR3 DNA reads TGTGCCAGTAGGACGGGACACATTAATGAAAAACTGTTTTTT. It translates to CASRTGHINEKLFF.

CDR3: CASSRDYEQYF. Written as DNA, the CDR3 is TGTGCCAGCAGCCGGGACTACGAGCAGTACTTC. The chain carries TRBV9 and TRBJ2-7; possibly TRBD2 for D (5 bases). With 4 bases removed from V and 3 bases from J, the gap between germline ends came to 5 bases. The CDR3 totals 11 residues. The germline gives CDR1 SGDLS, CDR2 YYNGEE. Complete variable domain (other parts from reference TRBV9 and TRBJ2-7): DSGVTQTPKHLITATGQRVTLRCSPRSGDLSVYWYQQSLDQGLQFLIQYYNGEERAKGNILERFSAQQFPDLHSELNLSSLELGDSALYFCASSRDYEQYFGPGTRLTVT.

V and J are TRBV19 and TRBJ1-5; perhaps TRBD1 as D (6 bases). V dropped 2 bases and J dropped 3 bases, with 11 bases sitting between them. There are 15 residues in the CDR3. Germline CDR1 is LNHDA and CDR2 is SQIVND (reference sequence). CDR3 protein: CASSIRGGINQPQHF. In DNA form, the CDR3 reads TGTGCCAGTAGTATAAGGGGGGGCATCAATCAGCCCCAGCATTTT. The variable domain in full, with the rest retrieved from reference TRBV19 and TRBJ1-5, is DGGITQSPKYLFRKEGQNVTLSCEQNLNHDAMYWYRQDPGQGLRLIYYSQIVNDFQKGDIAEGYSVSREKKESFPLTVTSAQKNPTAFYLCASSIRGGINQPQHFGDGTRLSIL.

This clone was observed a few times. The gene calls are TRBV11-2 and TRBJ1-1; perhaps TRBD1 as D (6 bases). The CDR3 extends over 16 amino acids. V lost 2 bases and J 5 bases, leaving 18 bases between the germline ends. Germline V CDR1 and CDR2: SGHAT, FQNNGV. Here the CDR3 DNA reads TGTGCCAGCAGCTTAAGGTGGGGGGCGCCGAGAACTGAAGCTTTCTTT. It codes for CASSLRWGAPRTEAFF. Using reference TRBV11-2 and TRBJ1-1 for the parts outside the CDR3, the full variable domain is EAGVAQSPRYKIIEKRQSVAFWCNPISGHATLYWYQQILGQGPKLLIQFQNNGVVDDSQLPKDRFSAERLKGVDSTLKIQPAKLEDSAVYLCASSLRWGAPRTEAFFGQGTRLTVV.

The table lists this clone with a count of one. This sequence joins TRBV7-9 and TRBJ2-2; tentatively, D is TRBD1 or TRBD2 (6 bases each). The CDR3 is 16 residues long. Trimming took off 0 bases at V and 4 bases at J, with 12 bases between the two ends. CDR1 is SEHNR and CDR2 is FQNEAQ in the germline V gene (reference sequence). The CDR3 protein is CASSLARGLITGELFF. DNA for the CDR3: TGTGCCAGCAGCTTAGCCCGGGGGCTCATCACCGGGGAGCTGTTTTTT.

This rearrangement joins TRBV28 to TRBJ2-3; tentatively, D is TRBD2 (5 bases). The germline gives CDR1 MDHEN, CDR2 SYDVKM. The CDR3 totals 15 residues. The V end lost 3 bases, the J end lost 1 base, and 11 bases lay between the germline ends. CDR3 DNA: TGTGCCAGCAGTTTGGGGAGACTACGCACAGATACGCAGTATTTT. Translating gives CASSLGRLRTDTQYF. The entire variable domain, with the rest obtained from reference TRBV28 and TRBJ2-3, is as follows: DVKVTQSSRYLVKRTGEKVFLECVQDMDHENMFWYRQDPGLGLRLIYFSYDVKMKEKGDIPEGYSVSREKKERFSLILESASTNQTSMYLCASSLGRLRTDTQYFGPGTRLTVL.

The V gene is TRBV15, the J gene TRBJ1-2, with 7 bases that match TRBD1. With V trimmed by 2 bases and J by 4 bases, 4 bases remained unmatched. The germline V gene has CDR1 LNHNV and CDR2 YYDKDF (reference sequence). There are 14 residues in the CDR3. The CDR3 protein is CATSRKGQIYGYTF. The CDR3 coding sequence is TGTGCCACCAGCAGAAAGGGACAGATCTATGGCTACACCTTC.

V is TRBV27 and J is TRBJ2-2, with D tentatively TRBD2 (6 bases). The CDR3 is made up of 15 amino acids. From germline, CDR1 is MNHEY and CDR2 SMNVEV (reference sequence). Trimming pared 3 bases from V and 2 bases from J, leaving 10 bases between. The CDR3 sequence is CASSFGTRNTGELFF. CDR3 sequence (DNA): TGTGCCAGCAGTTTTGGGACTCGTAACACCGGGGAGCTGTTTTTT.

Here the CDR3 DNA reads TGTGCCAGCAGTGAAACTGGGCAGGGGAATGAGCCCCAGCATTTT. Amino acid sequence: CASSETGQGNEPQHF. V gene TRBV2 combines with J gene TRBJ1-5; D possibly corresponds to TRBD1 (6 bases). Trimming cost V 2 bases and J 8 bases, with 16 bases left between them. The CDR3 has 15 residues. The germline V gene encodes CDR1 SNHLY and CDR2 FYNNEI.

The chain couples TRBV5-1 to TRBJ2-3; TRBD2 agrees at 13 bases. CDR3 length: 16 residues. With 4 bases clipped from V and 2 bases from J, the junction kept 4 bases outside the gene matches. CDR1 SGHRS and CDR2 YFSETQ come from the germline V gene. DNA of the CDR3: TGCGCCAGCAGCGTCGGACTAGCGGGGGACACAGATACGCAGTATTTT. This encodes CASSVGLAGDTDTQYF.

This clone is a singleton in its sample. The V and J genes are TRBV27 and TRBJ2-1, with 7 bases identical to TRBD2. The ends lost 4 bases at V and 4 bases at J; junction bases unmatched: 13. This CDR3 has 17 amino acids. Germline CDR1 and CDR2: MNHEY and SMNVEV (reference sequence). The CDR3 bases are TGTGCCAGCAGTTGGCGATATAGCGGGTATACTTACAATGAGCAGTTCTTC. Residues: CASSWRYSGYTYNEQFF.

The V gene is TRBV5-6, the J gene TRBJ1-1, with D hard to call. This CDR3 is built from 13 residues. The germline V gene has CDR1 SGHDT and CDR2 YYEEEE. Trimming took off 4 bases at V and 1 base at J, with 8 bases between the two ends. This CDR3 is CASSTPRNTEAFF. The CDR3 DNA reads as TGTGCCAGCAGCACCCCAAGGAACACTGAAGCTTTCTTT.

The chain employs TRBV6-1 and TRBJ2-7; the D gene is possibly TRBD2 (6 bases). In germline, CDR1 is MNHNS, CDR2 SASEGT. V was pared by 2 bases and J by 6 bases, with 14 bases between. The CDR3 has 14 amino acids. The CDR3 loop reads CASSERIQGGEQYF. DNA of the CDR3: TGTGCCAGCAGTGAACGCATCCAGGGAGGCGAGCAGTACTTC.

The chain carries TRBV18 and TRBJ1-1, with TRBD1 matching over 7 bases. The CDR3 loop spans 17 amino acids. The germline gives CDR1 KGHSH, CDR2 LQKENI. The V segment lost 6 bases and the J segment 7 bases; nucleotides outside the gene matches: 20. The CDR3: CASSRDTGDLGWYEAFF. The CDR3 coding sequence is TGTGCCAGCTCTCGCGATACAGGGGATCTTGGGTGGTATGAAGCTTTCTTT. Full variable domain (remainder filled in from reference TRBV18 and TRBJ1-1): NAGVMQNPRHLVRRRGQEARLRCSPMKGHSHVYWYRQLPEEGLKFMVYLQKENIIDESGMPKERFSAEFPKEGPSILRIQQVVRGDSAAYFCASSRDTGDLGWYEAFFGQGTRLTVV.

The chain joins TRBV18 to TRBJ1-1; D not certain. The germline gives CDR1 KGHSH, CDR2 LQKENI. Trimming removed 2 bases at V and 0 bases at J, with 10 bases between. The CDR3 has 15 amino acids. CDR3 bases: TGTGCCAGCTCACCAAGTACAGAGATGAACACTGAAGCTTTCTTT. Translation: CASSPSTEMNTEAFF.

This sequence joins TRBV18 and TRBJ2-7; weak D call: TRBD2 (5 bases). Trimming cost V 4 bases and J 0 bases, with 13 bases left between them. Germline CDR1 KGHSH, CDR2 LQKENI. The CDR3 contains 15 residues. CDR3 residues: CASSLVPEASYEQYF. In DNA, the CDR3 is TGTGCCAGCTCACTTGTTCCGGAGGCCTCCTACGAGCAGTACTTC.